The 10 T cell receptor beta chains below were found in one sample sequenced in a study of shared clonotypes between healthy human individuals. The protocol was immunoSEQ multiplex PCR, while the TCRdb copy is restricted to in-frame clones and leaves out a portion. Among 2 million to 2.5 million clones listed, roughly 91% were seen once. In the naive CD8 group, cells lacked CD45RO and were positively selected for CCR7, so terminally differentiated effector memory CD45RA+ cells were left out. The sequenced material came from naive CD8+ T cells from PBMCs. These receptors originate from a man aged 18-30 years in good health. Some clones in this sample may be carry-over from other donors' samples.

The chain links TRBV27 to TRBJ2-5, with D perhaps matching TRBD2 (5 bases). Trimming took 6 bases from V and 5 from J, leaving 19 bases between them. The CDR3 is made up of 15 amino acids. Germline values: CDR1 MNHEY, CDR2 SMNVEV (reference sequence). The CDR3 region has the DNA TGTGCCAGCAGCCGCCGTTGGGCGCGAGGGGAGACCCAGTACTTC. Translated, it gives CASSRRWARGETQYF.

The chain's CDR3 is CASLNRGSTDTQYF. As DNA, the CDR3 is TGTGCCAGTTTAAACAGGGGGAGCACAGATACGCAGTATTTT. The genes are TRBV19 and TRBJ2-3, with TRBD1 identical over 8 bases. Germline CDR1 reads LNHDA; CDR2 reads SQIVND (reference sequence). This CDR3 region has 14 residues. J lost 0 bases, V lost 8 bases, and 4 bases had no gene match.

This CDR3 reads CASSYLRTEAFF. The CDR3 nucleotides read TGTGCCAGCAGCTACCTTAGGACTGAAGCTTTCTTT. V and J are TRBV7-8 and TRBJ1-1, with D uncertain. The V gene's germline CDR1 is SGHVS and CDR2 FQNEAQ. The CDR3 extends over 12 amino acids. Trimming pared 4 bases from V and 5 bases from J, leaving 8 bases between.

This clone was seen a single time. This chain connects TRBV7-2 to TRBJ2-1, with 9 positions matching TRBD2. V was clipped by 4 bases and J by 9 bases; unmatched bases: 13. Germline lookup yields CDR1 SGHTA and CDR2 FQGNSA. The CDR3 runs 16 residues. The CDR3 here is CASSSWPGLALGEQFF. The CDR3 nucleotides read TGTGCCAGCAGCTCCTGGCCGGGACTAGCATTAGGTGAGCAGTTCTTC.

J is TRBJ2-2 and V is TRBV11-2; D not resolved. The CDR3 consists of 16 residues. With 2 bases removed from V and 1 base from J, the gap between germline ends came to 11 bases. CDR1 and CDR2 from the germline V gene are SGHAT and FQNNGV. The CDR3 bases are TGTGCCAGCAGCTTATATAAGCGAGAGAACACCGGGGAGCTGTTTTTT. This translates into CASSLYKRENTGELFF.

This chain uses TRBV27 with TRBJ1-2; 8 positions agree with TRBD1. Germline V lookup: CDR1 MNHEY, CDR2 SMNVEV (reference sequence). The CDR3 is 13 residues long. The J segment lost 11 bases and the V segment lost 6 bases, leaving 11 bases of the junction unmatched. CDR3 coding DNA: TGTGCCAGCAGGATCGGACAGGGTTTAGGATACACCTTC. Protein sequence: CASRIGQGLGYTF.

Comments on this clone: The same CDR3 can be traced to other DNA sequences in this sample. This CDR3 reads CASSLRQGVYEQYF. The CDR3 DNA sequence: TGTGCCAGCAGTTTAAGGCAGGGGGTCTACGAGCAGTACTTC. The gene calls are TRBV27 and TRBJ2-7, with 7 bases fitting TRBD1. Losses at the gene ends were 2 bases for V and 3 bases for J; bases not matched to a gene: 4. The CDR3 sequence is 14 residues long. Germline V gene lookup returns CDR1 MNHEY and CDR2 SMNVEV (reference sequence).

The V and J genes are TRBV27 and TRBJ2-1; 7 bases agree with TRBD1. The CDR3 has 13 amino acids. Germline V gene lookup returns CDR1 MNHEY and CDR2 SMNVEV (reference sequence). With V trimmed by 4 bases and J by 8 bases, 5 bases remained unmatched. The CDR3 nucleotides are TGTGCCAGCAGTTCGGACAGGCGGGATGAGCAGTTCTTC. It translates to CASSSDRRDEQFF.

The J gene is TRBJ2-1, the V gene TRBV14; D assignment may be TRBD1 or TRBD2 (5 bases each). Germline assignment: CDR1 SGHDN and CDR2 FVKESK. This CDR3 comprises 15 residues. Between the trimmed V and J ends, which lost 4 bases and 3 bases, there was a span of 13 bases. This CDR3 is CASSRIGTFYNEQFF. The DNA for the CDR3 is TGTGCCAGCAGCCGGATCGGGACCTTCTACAATGAGCAGTTCTTC.

Note on this clone: Other DNA sequences of this sample code for an identical CDR3. The chain links TRBV19 to TRBJ2-7; 10 bases map to TRBD1. The V and J ends lost 5 bases and 4 bases, in that order; junction bases with no gene match: 2. CDR1 LNHDA and CDR2 SQIVND come from the germline V gene (reference sequence). The CDR3 sequence is 13 residues long. The CDR3 protein is CASSDRGLYEQYF. CDR3 in DNA: TGTGCCAGTAGTGACAGGGGGCTGTACGAGCAGTACTTC.